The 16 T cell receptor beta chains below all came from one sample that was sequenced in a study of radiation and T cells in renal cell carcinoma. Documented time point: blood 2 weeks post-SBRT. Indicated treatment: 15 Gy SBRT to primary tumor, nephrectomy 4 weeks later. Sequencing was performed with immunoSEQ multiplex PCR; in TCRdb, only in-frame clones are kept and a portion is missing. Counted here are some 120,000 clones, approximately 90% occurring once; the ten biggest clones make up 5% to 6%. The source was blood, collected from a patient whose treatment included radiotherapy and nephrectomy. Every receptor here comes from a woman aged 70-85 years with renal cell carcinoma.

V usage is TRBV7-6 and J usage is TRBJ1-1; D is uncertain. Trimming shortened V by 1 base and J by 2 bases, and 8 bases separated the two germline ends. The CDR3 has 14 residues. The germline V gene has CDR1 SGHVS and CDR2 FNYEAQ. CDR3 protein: CASSLVRFNTEAFF. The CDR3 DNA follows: TGTGCCAGCAGCTTAGTCAGATTTAACACTGAAGCTTTCTTT.

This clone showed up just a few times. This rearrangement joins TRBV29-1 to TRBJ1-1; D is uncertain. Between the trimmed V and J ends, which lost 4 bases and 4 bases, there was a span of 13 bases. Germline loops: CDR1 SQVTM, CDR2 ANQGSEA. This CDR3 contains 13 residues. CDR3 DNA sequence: TGCAGCGTTGGGATAAGGAGGAGCACTGAAGCTTTCTTT. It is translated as CSVGIRRSTEAFF. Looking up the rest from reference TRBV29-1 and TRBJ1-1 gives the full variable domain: SAVISQKPSRDICQRGTSLTIQCQVDSQVTMMFWYRQQPGQSLTLIATANQGSEATYESGFVIDKFPISRPNLTFSTLTVSNMSPEDSSIYLCSVGIRRSTEAFFGQGTRLTVV.

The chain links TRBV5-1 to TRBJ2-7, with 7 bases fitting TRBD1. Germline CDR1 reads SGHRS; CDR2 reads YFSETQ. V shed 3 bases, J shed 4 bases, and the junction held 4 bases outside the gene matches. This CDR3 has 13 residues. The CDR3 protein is CASSSGQNYEQYF. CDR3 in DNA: TGCGCCAGCAGCTCGGGACAGAATTACGAGCAGTACTTC.

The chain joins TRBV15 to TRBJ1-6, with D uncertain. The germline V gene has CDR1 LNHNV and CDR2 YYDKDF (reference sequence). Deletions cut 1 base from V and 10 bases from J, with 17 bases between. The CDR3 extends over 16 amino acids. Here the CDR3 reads CATSRGQRVSESPLHF. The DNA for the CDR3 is TGTGCCACCAGCAGAGGGCAGAGGGTGAGCGAATCACCCCTCCACTTT.

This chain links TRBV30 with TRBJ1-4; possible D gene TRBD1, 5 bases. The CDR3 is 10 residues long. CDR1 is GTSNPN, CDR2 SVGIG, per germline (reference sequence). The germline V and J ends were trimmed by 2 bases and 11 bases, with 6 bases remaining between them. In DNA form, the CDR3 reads TGTGCCTGGAGTCGGGACAAACTGTTTTTT. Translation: CAWSRDKLFF.

The chain's CDR3 is CAIRGQGATEAFF. Written as DNA, the CDR3 is TGTGCCATCAGGGGACAGGGGGCGACTGAAGCTTTCTTT. The V call is TRBV10-3, the J call TRBJ1-1, with 12 nucleotides matching TRBD1. The CDR3 covers 13 residues. With V trimmed by 6 bases and J by 5 bases, 1 base remained unmatched. Looked up from germline, CDR1 is ENHRY and CDR2 is SYGVKD.

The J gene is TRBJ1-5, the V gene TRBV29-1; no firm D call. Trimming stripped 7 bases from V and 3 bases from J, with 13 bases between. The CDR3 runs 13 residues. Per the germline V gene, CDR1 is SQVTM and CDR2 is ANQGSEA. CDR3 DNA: TGCAGCGCTCAAATGGCATACAATCAGCCCCAGCATTTT. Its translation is CSAQMAYNQPQHF.

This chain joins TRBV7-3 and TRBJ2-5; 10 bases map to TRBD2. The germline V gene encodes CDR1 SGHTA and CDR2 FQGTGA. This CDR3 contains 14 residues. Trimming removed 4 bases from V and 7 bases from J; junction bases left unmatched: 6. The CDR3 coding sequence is TGTGCCAGCAGCTCCAGCGGGGGGGCCGGGACCCAGTACTTC. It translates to CASSSSGGAGTQYF.

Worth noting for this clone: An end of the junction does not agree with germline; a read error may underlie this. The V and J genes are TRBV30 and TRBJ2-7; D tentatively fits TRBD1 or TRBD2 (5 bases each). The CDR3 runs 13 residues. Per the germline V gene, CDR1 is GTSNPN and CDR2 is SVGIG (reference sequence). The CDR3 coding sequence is TGTGCCTGGGGTCCCGGGACCTCCAACGAGCAGTACTTC. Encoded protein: CAWGPGTSNEQYF. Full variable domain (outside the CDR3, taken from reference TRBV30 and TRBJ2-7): SQTIHQWPATLVQPVGSPLSLECTVEGTSNPNLYWYRQAAGRGLQLLFYSVGIGQISSEVPQNLSASRPQDRQFILSSKKLLLSDSGFYLCAWGPGTSNEQYFGPGTRLTVT.

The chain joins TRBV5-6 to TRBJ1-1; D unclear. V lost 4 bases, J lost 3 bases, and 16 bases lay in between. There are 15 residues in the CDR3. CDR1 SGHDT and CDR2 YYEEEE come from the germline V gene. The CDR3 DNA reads TGTGCCAGCAGCCGGCGGGGAATTATGGACACTGAAGCTTTCTTT. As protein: CASSRRGIMDTEAFF.

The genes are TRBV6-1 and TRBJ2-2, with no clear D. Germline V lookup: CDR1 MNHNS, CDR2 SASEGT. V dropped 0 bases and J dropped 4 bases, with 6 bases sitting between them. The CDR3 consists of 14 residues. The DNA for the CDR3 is TGTGCCAGCAGTGAAGCGTGGTTCACCGGGGAGCTGTTTTTT. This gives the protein CASSEAWFTGELFF.

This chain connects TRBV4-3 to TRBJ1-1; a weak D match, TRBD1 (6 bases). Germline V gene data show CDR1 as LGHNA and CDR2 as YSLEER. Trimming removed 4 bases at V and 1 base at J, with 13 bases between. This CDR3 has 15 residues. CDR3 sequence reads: CASSLGTGRNTEAFF. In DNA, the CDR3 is TGCGCCAGCAGCCTAGGAACAGGGAGGAACACTGAAGCTTTCTTT.

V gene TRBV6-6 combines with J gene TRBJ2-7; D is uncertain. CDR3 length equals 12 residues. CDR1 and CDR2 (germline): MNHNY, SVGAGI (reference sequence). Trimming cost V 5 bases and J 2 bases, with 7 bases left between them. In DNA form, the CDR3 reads TGTGCCAGCAGTCAAGGGACCTACGAGCAGTACTTC. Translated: CASSQGTYEQYF.

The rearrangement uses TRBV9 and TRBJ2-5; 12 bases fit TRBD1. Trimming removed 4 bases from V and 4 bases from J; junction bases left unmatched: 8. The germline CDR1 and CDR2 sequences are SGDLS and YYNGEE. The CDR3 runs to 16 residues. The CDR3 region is CASSKGQGAYLETQYF. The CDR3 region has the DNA TGTGCCAGCAGCAAGGGACAGGGGGCCTACTTAGAGACCCAGTACTTC. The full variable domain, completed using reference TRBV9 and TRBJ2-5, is DSGVTQTPKHLITATGQRVTLRCSPRSGDLSVYWYQQSLDQGLQFLIQYYNGEERAKGNILERFSAQQFPDLHSELNLSSLELGDSALYFCASSKGQGAYLETQYFGPGTRLLVL.

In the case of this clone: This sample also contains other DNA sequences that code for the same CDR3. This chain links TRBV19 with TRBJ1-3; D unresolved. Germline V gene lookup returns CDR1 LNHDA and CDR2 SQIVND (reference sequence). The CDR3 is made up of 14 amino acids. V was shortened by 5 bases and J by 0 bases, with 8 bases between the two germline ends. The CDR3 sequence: CASSRGNSGNTIYF. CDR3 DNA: TGTGCCAGTAGTCGAGGCAACTCTGGAAACACCATATATTTT.

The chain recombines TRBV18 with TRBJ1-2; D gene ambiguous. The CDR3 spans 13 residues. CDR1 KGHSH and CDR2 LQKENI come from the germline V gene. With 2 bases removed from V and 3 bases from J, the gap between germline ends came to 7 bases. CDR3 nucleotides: TGTGCCAGCTCACCATTAGAGGACTATGGCTACACCTTC. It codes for CASSPLEDYGYTF.